A selection of T cell receptor beta chains follows, all from one sample in a study of blood T cell repertoires in COVID-19. Profiling relied on immunoSEQ multiplex PCR, and the TCRdb table lists in-frame clones only, not all of them. Here the sample spans roughly 300,000 clones, more than 80% being singletons. Sequencing was carried out using PBMCs or T cells enriched from blood (not recorded which). These receptor sequences come from a woman aged 25 to 39 who had recovered from COVID-19. The CDR3 runs from the conserved cysteine through the conserved F or W. The D gene is left open where the match is weak. Size values are once, few and many counts, or a class for expanded clones, and some rows have none.

J gene: TRBJ1-1
clone size: NA
CDR3 length: 15
V gene: TRBV5-8
D gene: NA
CDR3 DNA: TGTGCCAGCAGCTTAGCGGGACGCCCGGACACTGAAGCTTTCTTT
CDR3 protein: CASSLAGRPDTEAFF

J gene: TRBJ2-7
clone size: NA
CDR3 length: 14
V gene: TRBV3-1/TRBV3-2
D gene: TRBD2
CDR3 DNA: TGTGCCAGCAGCTTAAGCGGGAGAACGTACGAGCAGTACTTC
CDR3 protein: CASSLSGRTYEQYF

J gene: TRBJ2-5
clone size: NA
CDR3 length: 18
V gene: TRBV7-2
D gene: TRBD1
CDR3 DNA: TGTGCCAGCAGCTTAGTCGGGCAGGGGGCTCCCCCTCAAGAGACCCAGTACTTC
CDR3 protein: CASSLVGQGAPPQETQYF

J gene: TRBJ2-7
clone size: NA
CDR3 length: 12
V gene: TRBV24-1
D gene: NA
CDR3 DNA: TGTGCCACCTCTATAACCGGGGAAAGCAAGTACTTC
CDR3 protein: CATSITGESKYF

J gene: TRBJ1-4
clone size: NA
CDR3 length: 14
V gene: TRBV7-2
D gene: NA
CDR3 DNA: TGTGCCAGCAGCCCGACAGCAACTAATGAAAAACTGTTTTTT
CDR3 protein: CASSPTATNEKLFF

J gene: TRBJ2-7
clone size: NA
CDR3 length: 13
V gene: TRBV12-3/TRBV12-4
D gene: TRBD1
CDR3 DNA: TGTGCCAGCAGTAAGGGGACAGGCGGGATCCTGTACTTC
CDR3 protein: CASSKGTGGILYF

J gene: TRBJ1-6
clone size: NA
CDR3 length: 13
V gene: TRBV9
D gene: NA
CDR3 DNA: TGTGCCAGCAGCTGGGAGGTCGGATCACCCCTCCACTTT
CDR3 protein: CASSWEVGSPLHF

J gene: TRBJ1-6
clone size: NA
CDR3 length: 14
V gene: TRBV7-8
D gene: TRBD1
CDR3 DNA: TGTGCCAGCAGCTTAAACAGGGGTAATTCACCCCTCCACTTT
CDR3 protein: CASSLNRGNSPLHF

J gene: TRBJ2-1
clone size: NA
CDR3 length: 16
V gene: TRBV5-1
D gene: TRBD1
CDR3 DNA: TGCGCCAGCAGGGTCCCCGGGACAGGTTCCTACAATGAGCAGTTCTTC
CDR3 protein: CASRVPGTGSYNEQFF

J gene: TRBJ2-7
clone size: few
CDR3 length: 12
V gene: TRBV7-9
D gene: NA
CDR3 DNA: TGTGCCTGCGGCCGTGACTCCTACGAGCAGTACTTC
CDR3 protein: CACGRDSYEQYF

J gene: TRBJ2-3
clone size: NA
CDR3 length: 15
V gene: TRBV5-1
D gene: TRBD1
CDR3 DNA: TGCGCCAGCAGCACTTCTGGACAGGGTGTAGATACGCAGTATTTT
CDR3 protein: CASSTSGQGVDTQYF

J gene: TRBJ1-5
clone size: NA
CDR3 length: 13
V gene: TRBV29-1
D gene: NA
CDR3 DNA: TGCAGCGTTGCTCGGGGAAGCAATCAGCCCCAGCATTTT
CDR3 protein: CSVARGSNQPQHF

J gene: TRBJ2-3
clone size: NA
CDR3 length: 15
V gene: TRBV24-1
D gene: NA
CDR3 DNA: TGTGCCACTTCAATGACACCTCCACGCACAGATACGCAGTATTTT
CDR3 protein: CATSMTPPRTDTQYF

J gene: TRBJ2-7
clone size: NA
CDR3 length: 13
V gene: TRBV28
D gene: NA
CDR3 DNA: TGTGCCAGCAGTCGGGAGATCGTGTACGAGCAGTACTTC
CDR3 protein: CASSREIVYEQYF

J gene: TRBJ2-5
clone size: NA
CDR3 length: 16
V gene: TRBV10-2
D gene: TRBD2
CDR3 DNA: TGCGCCAGCAGTGAGGGAAAAGCGGGAGACCAAGAGACCCAGTACTTC
CDR3 protein: CASSEGKAGDQETQYF

J gene: TRBJ2-5
clone size: NA
CDR3 length: 13
V gene: TRBV19
D gene: NA
CDR3 DNA: TGTGCCAGTAGCCTGACTGAGCAAGAGACCCAGTACTTC
CDR3 protein: CASSLTEQETQYF

J gene: TRBJ1-1
clone size: NA
CDR3 length: 14
V gene: TRBV28
D gene: NA
CDR3 DNA: TGTGCCAGCAGTCGAGGCAGGGGGAACACTGAAGCTTTCTTT
CDR3 protein: CASSRGRGNTEAFF

J gene: TRBJ2-1
clone size: NA
CDR3 length: 11
V gene: TRBV20-1
D gene: NA
CDR3 DNA: TGCAGTGCTTTTTATCACAATGAGCAGTTCTTC
CDR3 protein: CSAFYHNEQFF

J gene: TRBJ2-3
clone size: NA
CDR3 length: 15
V gene: TRBV20-1
D gene: TRBD2
CDR3 DNA: TGCAGTGCTAGTTACCTAGCGGGGGTCACAGATACGCAGTATTTT
CDR3 protein: CSASYLAGVTDTQYF

J gene: TRBJ1-1
clone size: NA
CDR3 length: 11
V gene: TRBV29-1
D gene: TRBD1
CDR3 DNA: TGCAGCGCACAGGGGGCGGCGGAAGCTTTCTTT
CDR3 protein: CSAQGAAEAFF

J gene: TRBJ2-1
clone size: NA
CDR3 length: 18
V gene: TRBV2
D gene: TRBD2
CDR3 DNA: TGTGCCAGCAGTGGGGGGACTAGCGGGAGGGCCTATTACAATGAGCAGTTCTTC
CDR3 protein: CASSGGTSGRAYYNEQFF

J gene: TRBJ2-3
clone size: NA
CDR3 length: 13
V gene: TRBV18
D gene: NA
CDR3 DNA: TGTGCCAGCTCAAGCCTAGGATTAGATACGCAGTATTTT
CDR3 protein: CASSSLGLDTQYF

J gene: TRBJ1-2
clone size: NA
CDR3 length: 15
V gene: TRBV5-1
D gene: NA
CDR3 DNA: TGCGCCAGCAGCTTGAGTTTACAGCCCAACTATGGCTACACCTTC
CDR3 protein: CASSLSLQPNYGYTF

J gene: TRBJ1-1
clone size: few
CDR3 length: 13
V gene: TRBV11-3
D gene: TRBD1
CDR3 DNA: TGTGCCAGCAGTTTTTCAGGGGGCACTGAAGCTTTCTTT
CDR3 protein: CASSFSGGTEAFF

J gene: TRBJ2-3
clone size: once
CDR3 length: 16
V gene: TRBV3-1/TRBV3-2
D gene: NA
CDR3 DNA: TGTGCCAGCAGCCAAGATTCCCGGGGGGCCGCAGATACGCAGTATTTT
CDR3 protein: CASSQDSRGAADTQYF

J gene: TRBJ2-7
clone size: NA
CDR3 length: 12
V gene: TRBV6-5
D gene: NA
CDR3 DNA: TGTGCCAGCCGGGGGTTATCCTACGAGCAGTACTTC
CDR3 protein: CASRGLSYEQYF

J gene: TRBJ1-2
clone size: NA
CDR3 length: 14
V gene: TRBV18
D gene: NA
CDR3 DNA: TGTGCCAGCTCCGCGTACGGAGCTAACTATGGCTACACCTTC
CDR3 protein: CASSAYGANYGYTF

J gene: TRBJ2-1
clone size: NA
CDR3 length: 17
V gene: TRBV3-1/TRBV3-2
D gene: TRBD2
CDR3 DNA: TGTGCCAGCAGCCCCCCGACTAGCGGGAGTGCCTACAATGAGCAGTTCTTC
CDR3 protein: CASSPPTSGSAYNEQFF

J gene: TRBJ1-6
clone size: NA
CDR3 length: 15
V gene: TRBV10-3
D gene: TRBD1
CDR3 DNA: TGTGCCACCGGCAAGGGGGCCTACTCTAATTCACCCCTCCACTTT
CDR3 protein: CATGKGAYSNSPLHF

J gene: TRBJ2-4
clone size: NA
CDR3 length: 14
V gene: TRBV19
D gene: NA
CDR3 DNA: TGTGCCAGTAGCCCGACTGGTGCCAAAAACATTCAGTACTTC
CDR3 protein: CASSPTGAKNIQYF

J gene: TRBJ2-4
clone size: NA
CDR3 length: 16
V gene: TRBV9
D gene: TRBD2
CDR3 DNA: TGTGCCAGCAGCTCCTTTGGGGAGGGGGCCAAAAACATTCAGTACTTC
CDR3 protein: CASSSFGEGAKNIQYF

J gene: TRBJ2-4
clone size: NA
CDR3 length: 14
V gene: TRBV6-1
D gene: TRBD1
CDR3 DNA: TGTGCCAGCGGTGATAGGACAGGGAAAAACATTCAGTACTTC
CDR3 protein: CASGDRTGKNIQYF

J gene: TRBJ2-7
clone size: NA
CDR3 length: 15
V gene: TRBV2
D gene: NA
CDR3 DNA: TGTGCCAGCAGTGAAAGTAGCGGCACCACCTACGAGCAGTACTTC
CDR3 protein: CASSESSGTTYEQYF

J gene: TRBJ1-4
clone size: NA
CDR3 length: 14
V gene: TRBV2
D gene: TRBD1
CDR3 DNA: TGTGCCAGCAGCGACAGGGGGTCAAATGAAAAACTGTTTTTT
CDR3 protein: CASSDRGSNEKLFF

J gene: TRBJ1-2
clone size: once
CDR3 length: 15
V gene: TRBV6-5
D gene: NA
CDR3 DNA: TGTGCCAGCGGAAAGACCGGGACACTTAACTATGGCTACACCTTC
CDR3 protein: CASGKTGTLNYGYTF

J gene: TRBJ1-5
clone size: NA
CDR3 length: 16
V gene: TRBV7-2
D gene: NA
CDR3 DNA: TGTGCCAGCAGCTTATACGGGGGTCGGGGCAATCAGCCCCAGCATTTT
CDR3 protein: CASSLYGGRGNQPQHF

J gene: TRBJ1-2
clone size: NA
CDR3 length: 13
V gene: TRBV12-3/TRBV12-4
D gene: NA
CDR3 DNA: TGTGCCAGCAAGTTAGGGGATCATCCTGGCTACACCTTC
CDR3 protein: CASKLGDHPGYTF

J gene: TRBJ1-1
clone size: NA
CDR3 length: 14
V gene: TRBV19
D gene: NA
CDR3 DNA: TGTGCCACCACGGTGGGCAGGGCCAACACTGAAGCTTTCTTT
CDR3 protein: CATTVGRANTEAFF

J gene: TRBJ2-7
clone size: once
CDR3 length: 17
V gene: TRBV27
D gene: NA
CDR3 DNA: TGTGCCAGCAGCCCAGGGGAGCGGGAATGGTCCGCCTACGAGCAGTACTTC
CDR3 protein: CASSPGEREWSAYEQYF

J gene: TRBJ2-3
clone size: NA
CDR3 length: 19
V gene: TRBV5-4
D gene: TRBD2
CDR3 DNA: TGTGCCAGCAGCCCGGGACTAGCGGGCGCCTTTGGGGGCACAGATACGCAGTATTTT
CDR3 protein: CASSPGLAGAFGGTDTQYF

J gene: TRBJ1-5
clone size: NA
CDR3 length: 14
V gene: TRBV28
D gene: NA
CDR3 DNA: TGTGCCAGCAGCTCCCTACGTAGCAATCAGCCCCAGCATTTT
CDR3 protein: CASSSLRSNQPQHF

J gene: TRBJ2-1
clone size: once
CDR3 length: 17
V gene: TRBV7-8
D gene: TRBD2
CDR3 DNA: TGTGCCAGCAGCTCCCGGCCTAGCGGGAGCTCCTACAATGAGCAGTTCTTC
CDR3 protein: CASSSRPSGSSYNEQFF

J gene: TRBJ1-5
clone size: NA
CDR3 length: 14
V gene: TRBV7-2
D gene: NA
CDR3 DNA: TGTGCCAGCAGCTCTACAGGGCGTAATCAGCCCCAGCATTTT
CDR3 protein: CASSSTGRNQPQHF

J gene: TRBJ1-5
clone size: once
CDR3 length: 15
V gene: TRBV3-1/TRBV3-2
D gene: NA
CDR3 DNA: TGTGCCAGCAGCCATTCACAGGGACGCAATCAGCCCCAGCATTTT
CDR3 protein: CASSHSQGRNQPQHF

J gene: TRBJ2-7
clone size: NA
CDR3 length: 12
V gene: TRBV28
D gene: NA
CDR3 DNA: TGTGCCAGCAGTTCTAGTTTCTACGAGCAGTACTTC
CDR3 protein: CASSSSFYEQYF

J gene: TRBJ2-1
clone size: NA
CDR3 length: 14
V gene: TRBV24-1
D gene: NA
CDR3 DNA: TGTGCCACCAGTGATAGCGGTTTCTACAATGAGCAGTTCTTC
CDR3 protein: CATSDSGFYNEQFF

J gene: TRBJ2-7
clone size: once
CDR3 length: 13
V gene: TRBV29-1
D gene: TRBD1
CDR3 DNA: TGCAGCGTTGCAGGGCAGGGGGCATATGAGCAGTACTTC
CDR3 protein: CSVAGQGAYEQYF

J gene: TRBJ1-2
clone size: NA
CDR3 length: 13
V gene: TRBV5-1
D gene: TRBD1
CDR3 DNA: TGCGCCAGCAGGACAGGGGGCGATTATGGCTACACCTTC
CDR3 protein: CASRTGGDYGYTF